The 24 T cell receptor beta chains below were found in one sample sequenced in a study of graft-versus-host responses after intestinal transplantation (dated by TCRdb to the early 2020s). Library creation used the immunoSEQ multiplex PCR assay. Held by TCRdb, this immuneACCESS table contains in-frame sequences only and omits some clones. Under half of the omission traces to an unresolved V gene where checked; the cause of the rest is unknown. This sample lists 15,000 to 20,000 clones; 75% to 90% were detected once. Approximately 5.5% of the sample rests with the top ten. Sequences were derived from PBMCs, sampled roughly 110 days after intestinal transplant. The receptors here all came from a human patient who received an intestinal transplant, so some T cells may come from the graft donor.

The CDR3: CASIGTRKYEQYF. Written as DNA, the CDR3 is TGTGCCAGCATAGGGACTAGGAAGTACGAGCAGTACTTC. The chain combines TRBV6-1 with TRBJ2-7, with 8 bases fitting TRBD2. V shed 7 bases, J shed 4 bases, and the junction held 6 bases outside the gene matches. In germline, CDR1 is MNHNS, CDR2 SASEGT. This CDR3 spans 13 amino acids.

The CDR3 loop reads CASSFHSGISYEQYF. The CDR3 bases are TGTGCCAGCAGCTTCCATAGCGGGATTAGCTACGAGCAGTACTTC. V is TRBV11-3 and J is TRBJ2-7, with TRBD2 matching over 8 bases. The V gene's germline CDR1 is SGHNT and CDR2 YENEEA. With 3 bases clipped from V and 3 bases from J, the junction kept 7 bases outside the gene matches. There are 15 residues in the CDR3.

V gene TRBV18 combines with J gene TRBJ2-7; tentatively, D is TRBD2 (6 bases). Germline V gene sequence: CDR1 KGHSH, CDR2 LQKENI. The CDR3 extends over 14 amino acids. V was clipped by 9 bases and J by 5 bases, with 20 bases between them. The CDR3 spells CASNSPGEVHEQYF. The CDR3 bases are TGTGCCAGTAATTCCCCGGGAGAGGTCCACGAGCAGTACTTC. The full variable domain, with the rest looked up from reference TRBV18 and TRBJ2-7, is NAGVMQNPRHLVRRRGQEARLRCSPMKGHSHVYWYRQLPEEGLKFMVYLQKENIIDESGMPKERFSAEFPKEGPSILRIQQVVRGDSAAYFCASNSPGEVHEQYFGPGTRLTVT.

The CDR3 DNA is TGCGCCAGCAGCAGATTAGCGGCAGATACGCAGTATTTT. It yields the protein CASSRLAADTQYF. This chain connects TRBV4-3 to TRBJ2-3, with D perhaps TRBD2 (6 bases). This CDR3 contains 13 residues. Germline V gene lookup returns CDR1 LGHNA and CDR2 YSLEER. With 5 bases removed from V and 4 bases from J, the gap between germline ends came to 10 bases.

This clone was picked up a small number of times. The chain couples TRBV10-1 to TRBJ2-1; D remains unclear. CDR3 length: 15 residues. The V gene's germline CDR1 is WNHNN and CDR2 SYGVQD (reference sequence). V was pared by 9 bases and J by 0 bases, with 15 bases between. The CDR3 nucleotides read TGCGCCAGGACTCCAGGAGTGCGCTCCTACAATGAGCAGTTCTTC. Translated: CARTPGVRSYNEQFF.

The rearrangement joins TRBV25-1 to TRBJ2-1, with TRBD1 matching 10 bases. Looked up from germline, CDR1 is MGHDK and CDR2 is SYGVNS. The trim removed 3 bases at V and 4 bases at J, leaving 9 bases unmatched. The length of the CDR3 is 17 residues. The CDR3 nucleotides are TGTGCCAGCAGTGAGATACCGGGACAGGGGATGTACAATGAGCAGTTCTTC. Its protein is CASSEIPGQGMYNEQFF.

The chain is built from TRBV19 and TRBJ2-2; tentatively, D is TRBD1 (5 bases). From germline, CDR1 is LNHDA and CDR2 SQIVND (reference sequence). CDR3 length equals 14 residues. The ends were cut back, 5 bases at V and 5 bases at J, with 12 bases in the middle. The CDR3 protein is CASSLARTTGELFF. CDR3 coding DNA: TGTGCCAGTAGTTTGGCCAGGACAACCGGGGAGCTGTTTTTT.

This chain connects TRBV9 to TRBJ2-1, with D tentatively TRBD1 or TRBD2 (6 bases each). The germline gives CDR1 SGDLS, CDR2 YYNGEE. This CDR3 comprises 20 residues. Trimming stripped 7 bases from V and 0 bases from J, with 29 bases between. The CDR3 DNA sequence: TGTGCCAGCGGCGAATCGAGGGGGGAGCATCTCCTAAGCTCCTACAATGAGCAGTTCTTC. Translation: CASGESRGEHLLSSYNEQFF. The full variable domain, completed using reference TRBV9 and TRBJ2-1, is DSGVTQTPKHLITATGQRVTLRCSPRSGDLSVYWYQQSLDQGLQFLIQYYNGEERAKGNILERFSAQQFPDLHSELNLSSLELGDSALYFCASGESRGEHLLSSYNEQFFGPGTRLTVL.

V is TRBV6-1 and J is TRBJ2-3; D perhaps matches TRBD2 (7 bases). Germline V lookup: CDR1 MNHNS, CDR2 SASEGT. With 2 bases removed from V and 4 bases from J, the gap between germline ends came to 13 bases. The CDR3 totals 15 residues. The CDR3 DNA sequence: TGTGCCAGCAGTGAAATGGGGGAGGGGGCAGATACGCAGTATTTT. Protein product: CASSEMGEGADTQYF.

This chain connects TRBV4-1 to TRBJ2-7; D could derive from TRBD1 or TRBD2 (6 bases each). Germline lookup yields CDR1 MGHRA and CDR2 YSYEKL. Between the trimmed V and J ends, which lost 0 bases and 3 bases, there was a span of 9 bases. This CDR3 contains 14 residues. The CDR3 sequence: CASSQDEGGYEQYF. CDR3 DNA: TGCGCCAGCAGCCAAGACGAGGGGGGCTACGAGCAGTACTTC.

CDR3 in amino acids: CASSARPPTSYLNEQYF. The CDR3 DNA sequence: TGTGCCAGCAGTGCCCGCCCCCCGACTAGCTATTTGAACGAGCAGTACTTC. The chain uses TRBV27 and TRBJ2-7, with TRBD2 identical over 7 bases. V was pared by 5 bases and J by 5 bases, with 18 bases of the junction left unmatched. Germline CDR1 is MNHEY and CDR2 is SMNVEV (reference sequence). The length of the CDR3 is 17 residues.

V usage is TRBV5-5 and J usage is TRBJ1-3; possible D gene TRBD1, 5 bases. V shed 3 bases and J shed 0 bases, with 19 bases lying between them. The germline CDR1 and CDR2 sequences are SGHKS and YYEKEE (reference sequence). There are 18 residues in the CDR3. The CDR3 nucleotides read TGTGCCAGCAGCTCTATTCGGACACTTTATCCCTCTGGAAACACCATATATTTT. Its translation is CASSSIRTLYPSGNTIYF.

This clone turned up a few times. The chain is built from TRBV7-6 and TRBJ2-1, with TRBD2 matching over 10 bases. The V segment lost 5 bases and the J segment 7 bases; nucleotides outside the gene matches: 11. Germline lookup yields CDR1 SGHVS and CDR2 FNYEAQ. The CDR3 contains 16 residues. The CDR3 sequence: CASSGSGLLAGNEQFF. The CDR3 region has the DNA TGTGCCAGCAGCGGATCAGGCCTACTAGCGGGAAATGAGCAGTTCTTC.

The J gene is TRBJ1-5, the V gene TRBV7-8; 7 bases align to TRBD1. Germline loops: CDR1 SGHVS, CDR2 FQNEAQ. The CDR3 has 16 residues. The junction had 13 bases not matched to a gene; V was cut back by 5 bases and J by 6 bases. The CDR3 reads CASSGKGAGVIQPQHF. For the CDR3, the DNA is TGTGCCAGCAGCGGGAAGGGGGCGGGAGTGATTCAGCCCCAGCATTTT. The whole variable domain, filled in from reference TRBV7-8 and TRBJ1-5, reads GAGVSQSPRYKVAKRGQDVALRCDPISGHVSLFWYQQALGQGPEFLTYFQNEAQLDKSGLPSDRFFAERPEGSVSTLKIQRTQQEDSAVYLCASSGKGAGVIQPQHFGDGTRLSIL.

The chain combines TRBV6-1 with TRBJ2-7; 8 bases agree with TRBD1. Trimming removed 7 bases from V and 5 bases from J; junction bases left unmatched: 7. The CDR3 runs 13 residues. Germline V CDR1 and CDR2: MNHNS, SASEGT. This CDR3 reads CASISRTGNEQYF. The CDR3, as DNA: TGTGCCAGCATATCCCGGACAGGGAACGAGCAGTACTTC.

V usage is TRBV7-9 and J usage is TRBJ2-5, with D uncertain. The CDR3 totals 13 residues. Deletions cut 3 bases from V and 5 bases from J, with 10 bases between. Germline V CDR1 and CDR2: SEHNR, FQNEAQ (reference sequence). The CDR3 sequence: CASSLPGPETQYF. The CDR3 nucleotides are TGTGCCAGCAGCTTGCCAGGCCCCGAGACCCAGTACTTC.

About this clone itself: Mismatch with germline at one junction end may stem from a read error. The rearrangement uses TRBV30 and TRBJ1-2; 8 bases map to TRBD1. The CDR3 extends over 14 amino acids. Germline assignment: CDR1 GTSNPN and CDR2 SVGIG (reference sequence). The DNA of the CDR3 is TGTGCCTGCGACAGGGGACGGACTAACTATAGCTACACCTTT. Amino acids: CACDRGRTNYSYTF.

This clone was observed once. The chain joins TRBV15 to TRBJ1-2; TRBD1 agrees at 7 bases. The CDR3 sequence is 15 residues long. With V trimmed by 2 bases and J by 4 bases, 7 bases remained unmatched. CDR1 LNHNV and CDR2 YYDKDF come from the germline V gene (reference sequence). CDR3 residues: CATSRLSGQLYGYTF. CDR3 sequence (DNA): TGTGCCACCAGCAGACTCTCGGGACAGCTCTATGGCTACACCTTC.

The chain uses TRBV7-2 and TRBJ1-5; 7 nucleotides match TRBD1. V was pared by 5 bases and J by 2 bases, with 6 bases of the junction left unmatched. There are 15 residues in the CDR3. Per the germline V gene, CDR1 is SGHTA and CDR2 is FQGNSA. For the CDR3, the DNA is TGTGCCAGCAGCCGCGACAGGGTTGGCAATCAGCCCCAGCATTTT. This encodes CASSRDRVGNQPQHF.

The CDR3 bases are TGTGCCACCAGCAGAGATCGGACAGGGGGCTACGAGCAGTACTTC. Protein sequence: CATSRDRTGGYEQYF. The chain recombines TRBV15 with TRBJ2-7; 10 bases fit TRBD1. Per germline, CDR1 LNHNV and CDR2 YYDKDF (reference sequence). V shed 0 bases, J shed 3 bases, and the junction held 2 bases outside the gene matches. The CDR3 covers 15 residues.

CDR3 loop: CASSLNRAFF. The CDR3 region has the DNA TGTGCCAGCAGCTTAAATCGGGCTTTCTTT. The chain carries TRBV7-9 and TRBJ1-1; D gene ambiguous. The CDR3 length is 10 residues. The V gene lost 2 bases and the J gene lost 11 bases, with 6 bases spanning the gap. Germline V gene lookup returns CDR1 SEHNR and CDR2 FQNEAQ (reference sequence).

This rearrangement joins TRBV7-9 to TRBJ2-7; 8 positions agree with TRBD1. Germline V CDR1 and CDR2: SEHNR, FQNEAQ (reference sequence). V gave up 5 bases and J gave up 5 bases; unmatched junction bases: 11. CDR3 length: 15 amino acids. The CDR3 nucleotides read TGTGCCAGCAGCGACTACAGGGGGATTCCCGACGAGCAGTACTTC. Amino acid sequence: CASSDYRGIPDEQYF.

The chain couples TRBV27 to TRBJ2-1; TRBD2 aligns across 12 bases. J gave up 6 bases and V 5 bases, and 5 bases lay outside the gene matches. The CDR3 totals 15 residues. Germline assignment: CDR1 MNHEY and CDR2 SMNVEV (reference sequence). The CDR3 DNA follows: TGTGCCAGCAGTCCCCCGGGACTAGCGGGCAATGAGCAGTTCTTC. This gives the protein CASSPPGLAGNEQFF.

The rearrangement uses TRBV11-2 and TRBJ2-1; maybe TRBD1 (6 bases). The CDR3 has 16 residues. Germline-derived CDR1 and CDR2 are SGHAT and FQNNGV. Trimming removed 5 bases at V and 4 bases at J, with 18 bases between. This CDR3 reads CASSHRDIRGYNEQFF. CDR3 in DNA: TGTGCCAGCAGCCACAGGGACATCCGAGGGTACAATGAGCAGTTCTTC.